The text below deals with one T cell receptor beta chain. The antigen remains unidentified. V gave up 5 bases and J gave up 3 bases, with 17 bases separating them. Germline assignment: CDR1 SEHNR and CDR2 FQNEAQ (reference sequence). CDR3 size: 16 residues. Libraries were prepared by immunoSEQ multiplex PCR; TCRdb keeps only in-frame clonotypes and omits some of them. The sample shows around 110,000 clones, about 86% of them seen only once. The data were taken from a study of T cell responses to AZD1222 COVID-19 vaccine. Study-level results: Sampled repertoires all dated from after the peak T cell response. Spike-specific TCR breadth and depth both grew after two AZD1222 doses. A reported finding is that nearly half of spike-specific TCRs target unmutated variant regions. There were vaccine-associated CD4 TCRs across spike, dominant at 160-218 and 743-854.

The rearrangement joins TRBV7-9 to TRBJ1-5; TRBD1 is a possible D gene (5 bases). This TCR was sampled from an adult in good health. Sequenced here: peripheral blood, sampled on day 0 of AZD1222 vaccination. CDR3 protein: CASSPATGPFNQPQHF. Written as DNA, the CDR3 is TGTGCCAGCAGCCCCGCCACAGGACCTTTCAATCAGCCCCAGCATTTT. Variable domain in full (rest from reference TRBV7-9 and TRBJ1-5): DTGVSQNPRHKITKRGQNVTFRCDPISEHNRLYWYRQTLGQGPEFLTYFQNEAQLEKSRLLSDRFSAERPKGSFSTLEIQRTEQGDSAMYLCASSPATGPFNQPQHFGDGTRLSIL.